Shown below are 26 T cell receptor beta chains from a single sample sequenced in a study of CD8+CD57+ T cells in acquired aplastic anemia. Both TCR beta VDJ combination and CDR3 sequence profiling were carried out. Genomic DNA was the template for this profiling. TCRdb itself ran the reads through MiXCR, one entry per CDR3 protein. There are about 190,000 distinct CDR3 sequences in the sample; 54% occur only once, and more than 15% lies in the top ten. Sample: sorted CD4+, CD8+, or CD8+CD57+ T cells (not recorded which) from PBMCs. The receptors shown here come from a human donor in good health, serving as a control.

This clonotype was detected many times. CDR3 coding DNA: TGCAGTGCCGGAGGGGGCGGGGGGGCCCGGAATGAGCAGTTCTTC. It yields the protein CSAGGGGGARNEQFF. The J gene is TRBJ2-1, the V gene TRBV20-1, with 9 bases that match TRBD2. V lost 6 bases to trimming and J lost 7 bases; unmatched junction nucleotides: 13. Germline CDR1 and CDR2: DFQATT and SNEGSKA (reference sequence). The CDR3 length is 15 residues.

The rearrangement joins TRBV20-1 to TRBJ2-2; TRBD2 might be the D (6 bases). Trimming took off 3 bases at V and 2 bases at J, with 10 bases between the two ends. The CDR3 runs to 14 residues. CDR1 is DFQATT, CDR2 SNEGSKA, per germline (reference sequence). CDR3 bases: TGCAGTGCTAGTTCCGGGGGAAACACCGGGGAGCTGTTTTTT. It translates to CSASSGGNTGELFF.

This sequence joins TRBV7-9 and TRBJ2-7; 7 bases map to TRBD2. Germline CDR1 reads SEHNR; CDR2 reads FQNEAQ (reference sequence). This CDR3 region has 15 residues. The V segment lost 5 bases and the J segment 3 bases; nucleotides outside the gene matches: 10. Here the CDR3 reads CASSPRGAGLYEQYF. The CDR3 DNA reads as TGTGCCAGCAGCCCCCGAGGAGCGGGGCTCTACGAGCAGTACTTC.

This clonotype was observed a handful of times. The V gene is TRBV2, the J gene TRBJ1-4, with D perhaps TRBD1 (5 bases). Trimming pared 8 bases from V and 6 bases from J, leaving 7 bases between. CDR3 size: 11 residues. Germline values: CDR1 SNHLY, CDR2 FYNNEI. CDR3 protein: CASSGDEKLFF. The CDR3 nucleotides read TGTGCCAGCTCGGGGGATGAAAAACTGTTTTTT.

This clonotype was seen once. The rearrangement joins TRBV14 to TRBJ1-2, with 7 bases that match TRBD1. V was clipped by 3 bases and J by 8 bases; unmatched bases: 15. This CDR3 has 16 residues. From germline, CDR1 is SGHDN and CDR2 FVKESK. The CDR3 nucleotides are TGTGCCAGCAGCCAGCGACAGGGTTTAATCGGGGGAGGCTACACCTTC. It yields the protein CASSQRQGLIGGGYTF.

Ten or more counts support this clonotype. V is TRBV7-8 and J is TRBJ1-5; unclear D gene. V was cut by 0 bases and J by 5 bases, with 14 bases left in between. Germline CDR1 reads SGHVS; CDR2 reads FQNEAQ. The CDR3 covers 16 residues. The CDR3 bases are TGTGCCAGCAGCTTAGCTGGGGAGGCTCTTTATCAGCCCCAGCATTTT. Translating gives CASSLAGEALYQPQHF. Based on the CDR3 plus reference TRBV7-8 and TRBJ1-5, the full variable domain is GAGVSQSPRYKVAKRGQDVALRCDPISGHVSLFWYQQALGQGPEFLTYFQNEAQLDKSGLPSDRFFAERPEGSVSTLKIQRTQQEDSAVYLCASSLAGEALYQPQHFGDGTRLSIL.

This clonotype was counted at least ten times. The chain is built from TRBV7-2 and TRBJ1-2; D may be TRBD1 (5 bases). V was shortened by 5 bases and J by 0 bases, with 10 bases between the two germline ends. The CDR3 consists of 14 residues. Germline V lookup: CDR1 SGHTA, CDR2 FQGNSA. CDR3 loop: CASSPGWANYGYTF. As DNA, the CDR3 is TGTGCCAGCAGCCCAGGGTGGGCTAACTATGGCTACACCTTC.

This chain links TRBV19 with TRBJ2-3; 8 bases are a match to TRBD1. The CDR3 is 14 residues long. The trim removed 10 bases at V and 0 bases at J, leaving 6 bases unmatched. The V gene's germline CDR1 is LNHDA and CDR2 SQIVND (reference sequence). This chain's CDR3 is CATIRTGSTDTQYF. The CDR3 DNA sequence: TGTGCCACCATACGGACAGGGAGCACAGATACGCAGTATTTT.

This rearrangement joins TRBV2 to TRBJ2-4; the match to TRBD1 covers 7 bases. Losses at the gene ends were 7 bases for V and 6 bases for J; bases not matched to a gene: 6. The CDR3 extends over 13 amino acids. CDR1 and CDR2 (germline): SNHLY, FYNNEI. This chain's CDR3 is CASNRGPGNIQYF. The DNA for the CDR3 is TGTGCCAGCAACAGGGGCCCTGGAAACATTCAGTACTTC.

The rearrangement joins TRBV5-4 to TRBJ2-3; 9 bases map to TRBD1. V was pared by 0 bases and J by 3 bases, with 2 bases of the junction left unmatched. Germline-derived CDR1 and CDR2 are SGHNT and YYREEE (reference sequence). The length of the CDR3 is 15 residues. DNA for the CDR3: TGTGCCAGCAGCTTGGACAGGGGGCTGACAGATACGCAGTATTTT. Translation: CASSLDRGLTDTQYF.

This clonotype has at least ten counts. V gene TRBV6-2 or TRBV6-3 combines with J gene TRBJ2-7; 13 nucleotides align to TRBD2. Germline V gene lookup returns CDR1 MNHEY and CDR2 SVGEGT. Trimming cost V 6 bases and J 2 bases; bases outside gene matches: 4. This CDR3 has 15 amino acids. The CDR3: CASRGLAGLTYEQYF. In DNA, the CDR3 is TGTGCCAGCAGGGGACTAGCGGGGCTCACCTACGAGCAGTACTTC.

This clonotype came up a few times. The J gene is TRBJ1-1, the V gene TRBV7-3, with D possibly being TRBD1 (6 bases). The CDR3 covers 15 residues. Per germline, CDR1 SGHTA and CDR2 FQGTGA. V was trimmed by 6 bases and J by 6 bases, leaving 20 bases between them. CDR3 DNA sequence: TGTGCCAGCAGTCCCTTGACAGGCCGGCACGCTGAAGCTTTCTTT. Translation: CASSPLTGRHAEAFF.

This clonotype was counted many times. The chain employs TRBV7-2 and TRBJ1-1; D might be TRBD1 (6 bases). The germline V gene has CDR1 SGHTA and CDR2 FQGNSA. The length of the CDR3 is 18 residues. Deletions cut 2 bases from V and 2 bases from J, with 21 bases between. This CDR3 is CASSLYGRGGLGNTEAFF. The CDR3 DNA follows: TGTGCCAGCAGCTTATATGGGCGGGGGGGGCTCGGTAACACTGAAGCTTTCTTT.

The CDR3 sequence: CASANRDSPLHF. CDR3 nucleotides: TGTGCCAGCGCCAACAGGGATTCACCCCTCCACTTT. V usage is TRBV6-5 and J usage is TRBJ1-6, with D possibly being TRBD1 (6 bases). The CDR3 consists of 12 residues. V was trimmed by 8 bases and J by 8 bases, leaving 10 bases between them. Germline CDR1 MNHEY, CDR2 SVGAGI.

The chain combines TRBV7-9 with TRBJ2-7; D unresolved. This CDR3 comprises 11 residues. V lost 0 bases, J lost 5 bases, and 2 bases lay in between. Germline V gene lookup returns CDR1 SEHNR and CDR2 FQNEAQ (reference sequence). CDR3 nucleotides: TGTGCCAGCAGCTTAGCTGACGAGCAGTACTTC. Translating it yields CASSLADEQYF.

Comment on this clonotype: The conserved phenylalanine or tryptophan is not found at the CDR3 terminus, so this likely reflects a read error. CDR3: CASSDPADLNTEAFL. The CDR3 DNA reads as TGTGCCAGCAGTGATCCGGCAGATTTGAACACTGAGGCTTTCCTT. V gene TRBV6-2 or TRBV6-3 combines with J gene TRBJ1-1; the D is unclear. From germline, CDR1 is MNHEY and CDR2 SVGEGT. The CDR3 covers 15 residues.

This clonotype was counted at least ten times. The gene calls are TRBV19 and TRBJ2-7; D unresolved. Germline CDR1 and CDR2: LNHDA and SQIVND (reference sequence). V shed 4 bases and J shed 0 bases, with 10 bases lying between them. The CDR3 has 14 residues. This CDR3 reads CASSTTVSSYEQYF. DNA of the CDR3: TGTGCCAGTAGTACCACGGTGAGCTCCTACGAGCAGTACTTC.

The V gene is TRBV19, the J gene TRBJ1-2, with 9 positions matching TRBD1. Germline-derived CDR1 and CDR2 are LNHDA and SQIVND (reference sequence). Unmatched junction bases numbered 8, after V lost 5 bases and J lost 4 bases. This CDR3 is built from 15 residues. CDR3 nucleotide sequence: TGTGCCAGTAGTCCTCGGGACAGGGAGGTCTATGGCTACACCTTC. It specifies CASSPRDREVYGYTF.

On this clonotype: Lacking the conserved final phenylalanine or tryptophan, this CDR3 likely reflects a read error. Because the CDR3's place on the DNA is in doubt, the DNA is left out and the CDR3 is given as listed by TCRdb. The chain employs TRBV6-5 and TRBJ1-2; no DNA check was done on the table's D call, TRBD1. Germline V lookup: CDR1 MNHEY, CDR2 SVGAGI. The CDR3 has 12 residues if both end residues are counted. The CDR3 reads CASSYSGDKAYT.

This clonotype was recorded at least ten times. V gene TRBV10-3 combines with J gene TRBJ2-2; D possibly corresponds to TRBD2 (6 bases). The germline V gene has CDR1 ENHRY and CDR2 SYGVKD. Trimming took 6 bases from V and 7 from J, leaving 15 bases between them. CDR3 length equals 14 residues. CDR3 in DNA: TGTGCCATCAGAGTCGGGGGTGATGGCGGGGAGCTGTTTTTT. Its translation: CAIRVGGDGGELFF.

This clonotype was observed many times. The J gene is TRBJ1-2, the V gene TRBV16, with TRBD1 matching 7 bases. This CDR3 has 15 residues. CDR1 KGHSY and CDR2 FQNENV come from the germline V gene. With V trimmed by 0 bases and J by 6 bases, 7 bases remained unmatched. The CDR3 region is CASSQSPRQGDGYTF. As DNA, the CDR3 is TGTGCCAGCAGCCAATCCCCAAGACAGGGCGATGGCTACACCTTC.

On this clonotype: No conserved phenylalanine or tryptophan ends this CDR3, so it is likely a read error. Because the CDR3's place on the DNA is in doubt, the DNA is left out and the CDR3 is given as listed by TCRdb. This chain links TRBV7-8 with TRBJ2-7; TRBD1 reflects the table's D call only, with no check against the DNA. The CDR3 has 13 amino acids, counting both end residues. From germline, CDR1 is SGHVS and CDR2 FQNEAQ. The CDR3 region is CASSLVVAQETHY.

The rearrangement uses TRBV5-1 and TRBJ1-5; no firm D call. Germline-derived CDR1 and CDR2 are SGHRS and YFSETQ. With 5 bases removed from V and 5 bases from J, the gap between germline ends came to 11 bases. The length of the CDR3 is 13 residues. CDR3 amino acids: CASSPGGDQPQHF. In nucleotides, the CDR3 is TGCGCCAGCAGTCCGGGCGGGGATCAGCCCCAGCATTTT.

Here the CDR3 reads CASRGVTYEQYF. CDR3 bases: TGTGCCAGTAGGGGAGTAACCTACGAGCAGTACTTC. V gene TRBV19 combines with J gene TRBJ2-7, with D possibly TRBD2 on 5 matching bases. This CDR3 is built from 12 residues. With 6 bases removed from V and 2 bases from J, the gap between germline ends came to 8 bases. Germline V gene sequence: CDR1 LNHDA, CDR2 SQIVND (reference sequence).

The rearrangement links TRBV24-1 to TRBJ1-2; maybe TRBD1 (5 bases). The germline V gene encodes CDR1 KGHDR and CDR2 SFDVKD. Trimming shortened V by 7 bases and J by 4 bases, and 12 bases separated the two germline ends. The CDR3 runs to 13 residues. The CDR3 spells CATRDGGFYGYTF. In DNA form, the CDR3 reads TGTGCCACCAGGGACGGGGGGTTCTATGGCTACACCTTC.

Note on this clonotype: It may be a read error: a sequence one base away is much more abundant. The chain has TRBV5-4 and TRBJ2-7; the match to TRBD1 covers 7 bases. CDR1 is SGHNT and CDR2 is YYREEE in the germline V gene (reference sequence). The junction had 3 bases not matched to a gene; V was cut back by 3 bases and J by 3 bases. The CDR3 extends over 13 amino acids. This chain's CDR3 is CASSSAGGYEQYF. Written as DNA, the CDR3 is TGTGCCAGCAGCTCAGCAGGGGGCTACGAGCAGTACTTC.